The 9 T cell receptor beta chains reported below all come from one sample, sequenced in a study of blood T cell repertoires in COVID-19. The table came from immunoSEQ multiplex PCR; TCRdb's copy has only in-frame clones and leaves some out. The repertoire includes under 200,000 clones, 85% to 90% of them detected once, and approximately 10% sits in the top ten. The sample taken for sequencing was peripheral blood. The source of these receptors is a woman aged 65 to 85 with COVID-19, enrolled during active disease.

The rearrangement links TRBV3-1 (or the pseudogene TRBV3-2) to TRBJ2-5; the D gene is possibly TRBD1 (6 bases). Germline lookup yields CDR1 LGHDT and CDR2 YNNKEL (reference sequence). V gave up 4 bases and J gave up 0 bases, with 9 bases separating them. The CDR3 is 14 residues long. The CDR3 DNA reads TGTGCCAGCAGCCCGGACAGAGACCAAGAGACCCAGTACTTC. Residues: CASSPDRDQETQYF.

The J gene is TRBJ1-2, the V gene TRBV7-3; D unresolved. This CDR3 has 14 amino acids. Germline V CDR1 and CDR2: SGHTA, FQGTGA. The germline V and J ends were trimmed by 4 bases and 8 bases, with 17 bases remaining between them. The CDR3 DNA follows: TGTGCCAGCAGCTCGGGAGACGGACGCTCCGGCTACACCTTC. Translation: CASSSGDGRSGYTF.

This sequence joins TRBV12-5 and TRBJ2-1; weak D call: TRBD2 (5 bases). V dropped 1 base and J dropped 2 bases, with 6 bases sitting between them. CDR1 LGHNT and CDR2 FRNRAP come from the germline V gene. CDR3 size: 14 residues. CDR3 protein: CASGLGGTYNEQFF. As DNA, the CDR3 is TGTGCTAGTGGTTTGGGAGGGACCTACAATGAGCAGTTCTTC.

V gene TRBV5-4 combines with J gene TRBJ2-7; 13 nucleotides agree with TRBD2. V gave up 3 bases and J gave up 7 bases; unmatched junction bases: 1. CDR3 length: 13 amino acids. CDR1 and CDR2 from the germline V gene are SGHNT and YYREEE (reference sequence). This chain's CDR3 is CASSWGLAGEQYF. In nucleotides, the CDR3 is TGTGCCAGCAGCTGGGGACTAGCGGGGGAGCAGTACTTC.

The chain carries TRBV25-1 and TRBJ1-1; D is undetermined. The germline V and J ends were trimmed by 10 bases and 1 base, with 22 bases remaining between them. Germline-derived CDR1 and CDR2 are MGHDK and SYGVNS. The CDR3 runs 16 residues. Here the CDR3 DNA reads TGTGCCACCCGGGAGCGGACCCCCACGCCGAACACTGAAGCTTTCTTT. This sequence encodes CATRERTPTPNTEAFF.

DNA of the CDR3: TGTGCCAGCACTTGGGGACAGGGATATCCGGAGACCCAGTACTTC. Amino acid sequence: CASTWGQGYPETQYF. This chain connects TRBV2 to TRBJ2-5; 9 bases agree with TRBD1. The CDR3 is 15 amino acids. CDR1 is SNHLY and CDR2 is FYNNEI in the germline V gene. The junction had 11 bases not matched to a gene; V was cut back by 7 bases and J by 5 bases.

The chain employs TRBV6-6 and TRBJ2-1; D call uncertain. V dropped 5 bases and J dropped 5 bases, with 4 bases sitting between them. The germline gives CDR1 MNHNY, CDR2 SVGAGI (reference sequence). This CDR3 has 11 amino acids. Written as DNA, the CDR3 is TGTGCCAGCAGTCCCAACAATGAGCAGTTCTTC. Translating it yields CASSPNNEQFF.

The chain couples TRBV19 to TRBJ1-4; D gene uncertain. Germline CDR1 reads LNHDA; CDR2 reads SQIVND (reference sequence). Trimming cost V 5 bases and J 5 bases, with 18 bases left between them. The CDR3 loop spans 16 amino acids. The CDR3 DNA reads as TGTGCCAGTAGTGTCTCCCCTACGTCGGTGAATGAAAAACTGTTTTTT. It encodes CASSVSPTSVNEKLFF.

The chain employs TRBV15 and TRBJ2-7; no clear D. The CDR3 is made up of 13 amino acids. Germline assignment: CDR1 LNHNV and CDR2 YYDKDF (reference sequence). V was trimmed by 1 base and J by 4 bases, leaving 8 bases between them. The CDR3 sequence is CATSRAVQYEQYF. As DNA, the CDR3 is TGTGCCACCAGCAGAGCGGTCCAATACGAGCAGTACTTC. The whole variable domain, remainder taken from reference TRBV15 and TRBJ2-7, is DAMVIQNPRYQVTQFGKPVTLSCSQTLNHNVMYWYQQKSSQAPKLLFHYYDKDFNNEADTPDNFQSRRPNTSFCFLDIRSPGLGDTAMYLCATSRAVQYEQYFGPGTRLTVT.